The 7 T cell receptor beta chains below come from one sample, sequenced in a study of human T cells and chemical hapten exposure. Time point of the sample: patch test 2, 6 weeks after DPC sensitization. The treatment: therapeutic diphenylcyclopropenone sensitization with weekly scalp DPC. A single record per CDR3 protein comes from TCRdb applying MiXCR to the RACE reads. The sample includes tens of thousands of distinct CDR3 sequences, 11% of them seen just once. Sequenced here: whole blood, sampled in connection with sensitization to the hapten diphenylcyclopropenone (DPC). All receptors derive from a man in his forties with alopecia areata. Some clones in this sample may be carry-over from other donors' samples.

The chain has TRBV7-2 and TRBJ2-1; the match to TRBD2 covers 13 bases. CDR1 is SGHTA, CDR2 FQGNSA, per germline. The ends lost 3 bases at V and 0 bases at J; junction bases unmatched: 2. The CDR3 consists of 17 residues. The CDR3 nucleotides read TGTGCCAGCAGCTTGACTAGCGGGAGGAGCTCCTACAATGAGCAGTTCTTC. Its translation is CASSLTSGRSSYNEQFF. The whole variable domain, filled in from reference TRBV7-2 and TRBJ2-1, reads GAGVSQSPSNKVTEKGKDVELRCDPISGHTALYWYRQSLGQGLEFLIYFQGNSAPDKSGLPSDRFSAERTGGSVSTLTIQRTQQEDSAVYLCASSLTSGRSSYNEQFFGPGTRLTVL.

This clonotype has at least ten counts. The DNA of the CDR3 is TGTGCCAGCAGTTTGACTCCAGGGGGAGACGAGCAGTACGTC. Translated, it gives CASSLTPGGDEQYV. The chain uses TRBV27 and TRBJ2-7; 7 nucleotides agree with TRBD1. CDR1 is MNHEY and CDR2 is SMNVEV in the germline V gene (reference sequence). V trimming: 3 bases; J trimming: 5 bases; junction bases outside the gene matches: 7. The CDR3 length is 14 residues.

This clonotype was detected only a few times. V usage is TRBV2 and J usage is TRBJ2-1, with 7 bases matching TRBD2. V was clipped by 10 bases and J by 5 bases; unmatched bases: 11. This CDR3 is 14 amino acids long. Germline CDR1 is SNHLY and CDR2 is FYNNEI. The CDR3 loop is CANNPGLPNNEQFF. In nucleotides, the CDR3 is TGTGCCAATAATCCGGGACTACCAAACAATGAGCAGTTCTTC.

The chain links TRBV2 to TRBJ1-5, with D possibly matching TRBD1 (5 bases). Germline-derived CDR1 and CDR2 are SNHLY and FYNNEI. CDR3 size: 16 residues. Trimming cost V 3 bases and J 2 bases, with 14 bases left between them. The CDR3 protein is CASSDLSGAGNQPQHF. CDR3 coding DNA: TGTGCCAGCAGTGACCTCTCCGGGGCAGGCAATCAGCCCCAGCATTTT.

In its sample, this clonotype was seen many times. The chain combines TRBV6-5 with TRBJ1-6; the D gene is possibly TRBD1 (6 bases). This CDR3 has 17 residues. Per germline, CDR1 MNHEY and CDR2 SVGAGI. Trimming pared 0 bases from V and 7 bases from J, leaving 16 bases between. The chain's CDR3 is CASSYSRGSAANSPLHF. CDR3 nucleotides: TGTGCCAGCAGTTACTCGAGGGGGAGCGCGGCAAATTCACCCCTCCACTTT.

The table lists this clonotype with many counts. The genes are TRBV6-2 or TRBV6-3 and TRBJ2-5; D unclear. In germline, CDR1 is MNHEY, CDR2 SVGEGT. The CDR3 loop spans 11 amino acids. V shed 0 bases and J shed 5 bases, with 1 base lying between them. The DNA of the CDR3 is TGTGCCAGCAGTTACTCCGAGACCCAGTACTTC. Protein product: CASSYSETQYF.

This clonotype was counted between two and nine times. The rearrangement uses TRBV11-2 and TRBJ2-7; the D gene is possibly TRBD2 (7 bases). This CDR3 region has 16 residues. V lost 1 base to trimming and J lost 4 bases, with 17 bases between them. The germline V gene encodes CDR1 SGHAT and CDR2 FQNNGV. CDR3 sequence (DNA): TGTGCCAGCAGCTTAGCTTCCTCGGGGGGCATTTACGAGCAGTACTTC. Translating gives CASSLASSGGIYEQYF.